This T cell receptor beta chain was observed in a study of blood T cell repertoires in COVID-19. This CDR3 spans 15 amino acids. V was trimmed by 0 bases and J by 0 bases, leaving 3 bases between them. Germline loops: CDR1 LGHDT, CDR2 YNNKEL (reference sequence). Clones were sequenced by immunoSEQ multiplex PCR, and TCRdb holds only the in-frame ones, with some missing. The sample has around 110,000 clones, around 89% seen once; the top ten hold approximately 6.8%. Sequenced sample: peripheral blood. The origin of this receptor is a man aged 45-65 years with active or convalescent COVID-19. This chain joins TRBV3-1 (or the pseudogene TRBV3-2) and TRBJ1-6; D gene unclear. CDR3 DNA: TGTGCCAGCAGCCAAGAGAGCTCCTATAATTCACCCCTCCACTTT. Translating gives CASSQESSYNSPLHF.